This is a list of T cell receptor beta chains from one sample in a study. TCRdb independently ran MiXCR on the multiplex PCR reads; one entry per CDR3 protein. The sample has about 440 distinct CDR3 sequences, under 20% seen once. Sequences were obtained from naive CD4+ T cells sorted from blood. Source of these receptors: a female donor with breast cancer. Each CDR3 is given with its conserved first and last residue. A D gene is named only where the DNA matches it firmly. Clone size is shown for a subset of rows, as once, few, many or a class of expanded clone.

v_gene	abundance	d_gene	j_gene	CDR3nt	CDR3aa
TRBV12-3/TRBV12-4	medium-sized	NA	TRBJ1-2	TGTGCCAGCAGTCCCCTCGGAGGACACACCTTC	CASSPLGGHTF
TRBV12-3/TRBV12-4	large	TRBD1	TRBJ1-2	TGTGCCAGCAGTTTATCGGGACAGCAAGCGAACTATGGCTACACCTTC	CASSLSGQQANYGYTF
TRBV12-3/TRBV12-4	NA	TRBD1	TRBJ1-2	TGTGCCAGCAGTTTGGGATCCGGGACAGGTGGCTACACCTTC	CASSLGSGTGGYTF
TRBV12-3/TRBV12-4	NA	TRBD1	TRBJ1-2	TGTGCCAGCAGAGGGACAGGGCTCAATAATGGCTACACCTTC	CASRGTGLNNGYTF
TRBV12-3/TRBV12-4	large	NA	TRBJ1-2	TGTGCCAGCAGTTTCGGTTCCATCGCCCTCTATGGCTACACCTTC	CASSFGSIALYGYTF
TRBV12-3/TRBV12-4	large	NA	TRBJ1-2	TGTGCCAGCAGCCTTGACAGAGGGAAACATGGCTACACCTTC	CASSLDRGKHGYTF
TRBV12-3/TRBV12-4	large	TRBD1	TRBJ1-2	TGTGCCAGCAGGGACGGGACAGACTATGGCTACACCTTC	CASRDGTDYGYTF
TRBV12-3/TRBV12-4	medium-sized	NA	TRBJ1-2	TGTGCCAGCTTACGAGGGGCCGGCTATGGCTACACCTTC	CASLRGAGYGYTF
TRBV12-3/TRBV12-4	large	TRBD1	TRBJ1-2	TGTGCCAGCAGGGCGACAGGGCTCAATAATGGCTACACCTTC	CASRATGLNNGYTF
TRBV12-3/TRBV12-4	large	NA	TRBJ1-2	TGTGCCAGCAGACGCGGACTAACTGGGGTGGGTGGCTACACCTTC	CASRRGLTGVGGYTF
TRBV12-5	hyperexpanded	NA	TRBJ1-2	TGTGCTAGTTCGCAATCTAACTATGGCTACACCTTC	CASSQSNYGYTF
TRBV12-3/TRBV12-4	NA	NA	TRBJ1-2	TGTGCCAGCAGGGACGGAACTAACTATGGCTACACCTTC	CASRDGTNYGYTF
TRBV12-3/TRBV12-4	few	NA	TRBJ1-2	TGTGCCAGCAGGGACAGACTGAACTATGGCTACACCTTC	CASRDRLNYGYTF
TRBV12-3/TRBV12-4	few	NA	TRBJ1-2	TGTGCCAGCAGACCGGCGGGTATGAGGTATGGCTACACCTTC	CASRPAGMRYGYTF
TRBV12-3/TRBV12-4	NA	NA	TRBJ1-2	TGTGCCAGCAGTTCCCCGGGACCGACAACGGATGGCTACACCTTC	CASSSPGPTTDGYTF
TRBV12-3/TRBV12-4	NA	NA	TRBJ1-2	TGTGCCAGCGGACCGGGACACGGCTATGGCTACACCTTC	CASGPGHGYGYTF
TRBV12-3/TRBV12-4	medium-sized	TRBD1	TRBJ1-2	TGTGCCAGCAGTTCAACCAGACAGGGTGGCTACACCTTC	CASSSTRQGGYTF
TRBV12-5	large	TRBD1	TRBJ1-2	TGTGCTAGTGGTGCGCCGGGACAGGGATACTATGGCTACACCTTC	CASGAPGQGYYGYTF
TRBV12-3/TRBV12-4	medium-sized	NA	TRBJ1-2	TGTGCCAGCAGGCGGGAGCGCGGTGGCTACACCTTC	CASRRERGGYTF
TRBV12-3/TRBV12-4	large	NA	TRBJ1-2	TGTGCCAGCAGTTCCTATCAGAGCCCAACCGGATATGGCTACACCTTC	CASSSYQSPTGYGYTF
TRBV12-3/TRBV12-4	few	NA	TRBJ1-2	TGTGCCAGCAGTTCCACCTTCTATGGCTACACCTTC	CASSSTFYGYTF
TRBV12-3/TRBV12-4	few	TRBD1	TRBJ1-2	TGTGCCAGCAGAGGGACAGGGATAGGTGGCTACACCTTC	CASRGTGIGGYTF
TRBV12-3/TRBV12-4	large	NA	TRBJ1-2	TGTGCCAGCAGTCCCGGGACGGACTATGGCTACACCTTC	CASSPGTDYGYTF
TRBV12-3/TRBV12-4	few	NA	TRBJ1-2	TGTGCCAGCAGTTACCCCTTCTATGGCTACACCTTC	CASSYPFYGYTF
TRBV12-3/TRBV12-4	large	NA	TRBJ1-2	TGTGCCAGCAGTGCGCCTAACTATGGCTACACCTTC	CASSAPNYGYTF
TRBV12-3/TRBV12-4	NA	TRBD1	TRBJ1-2	TGTGCCAGCAGAGGGACAGGGACATATGGCTACACCTTC	CASRGTGTYGYTF
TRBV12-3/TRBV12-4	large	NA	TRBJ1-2	TGTGCCAGCAGGGCCGGGACGGATTATGGCTACACCTTC	CASRAGTDYGYTF
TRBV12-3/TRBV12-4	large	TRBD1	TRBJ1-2	TGTGCCAGCAGCCCTGGACAGGGTTATGGCTACACCTTC	CASSPGQGYGYTF
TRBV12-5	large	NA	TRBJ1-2	TGTGCTAGTGGTTCTTGGACCGACTCCTATGGCTACACCTTC	CASGSWTDSYGYTF
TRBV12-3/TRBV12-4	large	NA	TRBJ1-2	TGTGCCAGCAGTTTAGAGATGTATGGCTACACCTTC	CASSLEMYGYTF
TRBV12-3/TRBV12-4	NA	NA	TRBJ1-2	TGTGCCAGCAGTCTACGAGCAACCGGATATGGCTACACCTTC	CASSLRATGYGYTF
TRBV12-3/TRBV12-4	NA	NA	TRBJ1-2	TGTGCCAGCAGTAGGCAGGGGAGAGATGGCTACACCTTC	CASSRQGRDGYTF
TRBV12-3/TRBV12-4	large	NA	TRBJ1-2	TGTGCCAGCAGTTTGGGCTCTGGCTACACCTTC	CASSLGSGYTF
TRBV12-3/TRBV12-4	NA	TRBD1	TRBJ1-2	TGTGCCAGCGGCCGGACAGGGTCAGGTGGCTACACCTTC	CASGRTGSGGYTF
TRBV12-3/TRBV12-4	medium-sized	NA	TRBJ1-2	TGTGCCAGCAGTTTAGTAGGGTCCTACGGCTACACCTTC	CASSLVGSYGYTF
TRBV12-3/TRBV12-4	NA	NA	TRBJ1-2	TGTGCCAGCAGGAGTACAGGGAACTATGGCTACACCTTC	CASRSTGNYGYTF
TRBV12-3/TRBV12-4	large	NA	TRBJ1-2	TGTGCCAGCAACCAGGGGAGAGATGGCTACACCTTC	CASNQGRDGYTF
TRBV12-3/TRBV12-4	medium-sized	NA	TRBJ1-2	TGTGCCAGCAGTTTACAAGGGGAGGGCTACACCTTC	CASSLQGEGYTF
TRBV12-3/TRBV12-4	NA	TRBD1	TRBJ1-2	TGTGCCAGCAGTCCCCGGGGACAGACCTTC	CASSPRGQTF
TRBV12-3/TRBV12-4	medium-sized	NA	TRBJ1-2	TGTGCCAGCAATCCTGAGGGGACCCAAGGCTACACCTTC	CASNPEGTQGYTF
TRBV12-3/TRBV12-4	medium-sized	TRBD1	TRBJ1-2	TGTGCCAGCAGTTCGGGACAGGGGCGATATGGCTACACCTTC	CASSSGQGRYGYTF
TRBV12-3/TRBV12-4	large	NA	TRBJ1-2	TGTGCCAGCAGTTTGGAGGGGAGGACGGGCTACACCTTC	CASSLEGRTGYTF
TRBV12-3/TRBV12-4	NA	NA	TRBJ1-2	TGTGCCAGCATTCGGCAGGGAGACCCTAACTATGGCTACACCTTC	CASIRQGDPNYGYTF